The next 29 T cell receptor beta chains were all read from a single sample in a study of cytomegalovirus exposure and HLA in healthy donors. 13 Jbeta primers and 60 Vbeta primers were used for the PCR. The method was immunoSEQ multiplex PCR; TCRdb's version includes in-frame clones alone and lacks a portion of them. The profile shows fewer than 140,000 clones, 70% to 75% of them singletons. The sample was PBMCs. The source of these receptors is a female donor in good health and CMV-seronegative.

This clone was counted between two and nine times. V and J are TRBV10-3 and TRBJ1-1, with 9 bases lining up with TRBD1. CDR1 is ENHRY and CDR2 is SYGVKD in the germline V gene. The CDR3 sequence is 13 residues long. V lost 10 bases to trimming and J lost 4 bases; unmatched junction nucleotides: 7. The CDR3 DNA sequence: TGTGCCACTAACAGGGGGCCCGGCACTGAAGCTTTCTTT. The encoded protein is CATNRGPGTEAFF.

This sequence joins TRBV4-2 and TRBJ2-2; 10 positions match TRBD2. CDR1 is LGHNA and CDR2 is YNFKEQ in the germline V gene. The CDR3 contains 19 residues. The V and J ends lost 1 base and 1 base, in that order; junction bases with no gene match: 9. For the CDR3, the DNA is TGTGCCAGCAGCCAAGGAGTTTCTAGCGGGAGTTTGAACACCGGGGAGCTGTTTTTT. Translated, it gives CASSQGVSSGSLNTGELFF.

The CDR3 region is CASSSRGRANVLTF. CDR3 nucleotides: TGTGCCAGCAGCTCACGGGGGAGGGCCAACGTCCTGACTTTC. The V gene is TRBV14, the J gene TRBJ2-6, with D possibly TRBD2 on 6 matching bases. Trimming cost V 5 bases and J 5 bases, with 10 bases left between them. Germline V gene lookup returns CDR1 SGHDN and CDR2 FVKESK. The CDR3 has 14 residues.

The V call is TRBV29-1, the J call TRBJ2-1; 9 bases agree with TRBD1. From germline, CDR1 is SQVTM and CDR2 ANQGSEA. The CDR3 extends over 14 amino acids. The V and J ends lost 5 bases and 5 bases, in that order; junction bases with no gene match: 7. CDR3 protein: CSVLTGQGHNEQFF. Written as DNA, the CDR3 is TGCAGCGTTCTAACGGGACAGGGTCACAATGAGCAGTTCTTC.

This clone was observed a handful of times. The rearrangement joins TRBV5-5 to TRBJ2-5, with D possibly matching TRBD1 (6 bases). This CDR3 is built from 13 residues. V was cut by 4 bases and J by 3 bases, with 10 bases left in between. Germline loops: CDR1 SGHKS, CDR2 YYEKEE (reference sequence). This chain's CDR3 is CASSHQGKETQYF. Here the CDR3 DNA reads TGTGCCAGCAGCCATCAGGGGAAAGAGACCCAGTACTTC. Drawing the rest from reference TRBV5-5 and TRBJ2-5, the complete variable domain is DAGVTQSPTHLIKTRGQQVTLRCSPISGHKSVSWYQQVLGQGPQFIFQYYEKEERGRGNFPDRFSARQFPNYSSELNVNALLLGDSALYLCASSHQGKETQYFGPGTRLLVL.

The rearrangement links TRBV7-2 to TRBJ1-1, with unresolved D. Trimming cost V 1 base and J 3 bases, with 9 bases left between them. The CDR3 runs 14 residues. Germline V gene sequence: CDR1 SGHTA, CDR2 FQGNSA. The CDR3 loop is CASSLVWRDTEAFF. The CDR3 region has the DNA TGTGCCAGCAGCTTAGTTTGGCGGGACACTGAAGCTTTCTTT.

This rearrangement joins TRBV1 to TRBJ2-1; the table assigns TRBD2, which was not confirmed against the DNA. TRBV1 is noted as a pseudogene. The CDR3 totals 22 residues. The CDR3 bases are TGCACCAGCAGCCAAGAAAGGGGGGGACTAGCGGGAAGACGCGACACTTACAATGAGCAGTTCTTC. It yields the protein CTSSQERGGLAGRRDTYNEQFF.

This chain uses TRBV5-1 with TRBJ2-1, with unresolved D. The germline V gene encodes CDR1 SGHRS and CDR2 YFSETQ. The CDR3 spans 14 residues. The V gene lost 5 bases and the J gene lost 7 bases, with 16 bases spanning the gap. The CDR3 nucleotides read TGCGCCAGCAGTAAGAACCCTGAGCTGAATGAGCAGTTCTTC. As protein: CASSKNPELNEQFF.

V gene TRBV5-1 combines with J gene TRBJ2-5; no clear D. This CDR3 is 14 amino acids long. The V end lost 4 bases, the J end lost 1 base, and 11 bases lay between the germline ends. Germline-derived CDR1 and CDR2 are SGHRS and YFSETQ. This chain's CDR3 is CASSLQTRQETQYF. The DNA of the CDR3 is TGCGCCAGCAGCCTTCAGACTCGCCAAGAGACCCAGTACTTC. Together with reference TRBV5-1 and TRBJ2-5, the CDR3 gives the full variable domain: KAGVTQTPRYLIKTRGQQVTLSCSPISGHRSVSWYQQTPGQGLQFLFEYFSETQRNKGNFPGRFSGRQFSNSRSEMNVSTLELGDSALYLCASSLQTRQETQYFGPGTRLLVL.

This chain connects TRBV19 to TRBJ2-7; D is perhaps TRBD1 (7 bases). The germline V and J ends were trimmed by 3 bases and 3 bases, with 18 bases remaining between them. CDR3 length: 16 amino acids. Germline V gene lookup returns CDR1 LNHDA and CDR2 SQIVND (reference sequence). In DNA, the CDR3 is TGTGCCAGTAGTATTAGTCTCTGGCAGGGGGGCTACGAGCAGTACTTC. The encoded protein is CASSISLWQGGYEQYF.

The chain is built from TRBV30 and TRBJ1-1, with D uncertain. V shed 8 bases and J shed 5 bases, with 15 bases lying between them. The CDR3 sequence is 12 residues long. Germline values: CDR1 GTSNPN, CDR2 SVGIG (reference sequence). Written as DNA, the CDR3 is TGTGCCGGGATGGAGGGTTGGACTGAAGCTTTCTTT. Its protein is CAGMEGWTEAFF.

This clone appeared a few times. The chain has TRBV28 and TRBJ1-2; D is undetermined. Germline V gene sequence: CDR1 MDHEN, CDR2 SYDVKM. The CDR3 totals 11 residues. V lost 3 bases to trimming and J lost 5 bases, with 4 bases between them. CDR3 nucleotides: TGTGCCAGCAGTTTGGCTTATGGCTACACCTTC. This encodes CASSLAYGYTF.

V usage is TRBV18 and J usage is TRBJ1-4; perhaps TRBD1 as D (6 bases). Trimming took 6 bases from V and 5 from J, leaving 10 bases between them. From germline, CDR1 is KGHSH and CDR2 LQKENI. The CDR3 has 13 residues. For the CDR3, the DNA is TGTGCCAGCTCTATCACAGGGAATGAAAAACTGTTTTTT. Its translation: CASSITGNEKLFF.

V is TRBV30 and J is TRBJ2-1; TRBD2 is a possible D gene (7 bases). CDR1 and CDR2 from the germline V gene are GTSNPN and SVGIG (reference sequence). V lost 0 bases and J lost 12, with 15 bases in between. The CDR3 is 13 amino acids. For the CDR3, the DNA is TGTGCCTGGAGTGTGGGGGGGGCTAAAGGGCAGTTCTTC. It encodes CAWSVGGAKGQFF.

The rearrangement links TRBV2 to TRBJ1-1; the D gene is possibly TRBD1 (6 bases). The germline V and J ends were trimmed by 3 bases and 4 bases, with 12 bases remaining between them. This CDR3 spans 14 amino acids. The V gene's germline CDR1 is SNHLY and CDR2 FYNNEI. The CDR3 spells CASSDQGWGTEAFF. CDR3 nucleotides: TGTGCCAGCAGTGACCAGGGGTGGGGCACTGAAGCTTTCTTT.

A remark on this clone: Other DNA sequences in this specimen translate into the identical CDR3. The chain couples TRBV11-3 to TRBJ2-1; TRBD2 matches at 7 bases. The CDR3 runs to 15 residues. In germline, CDR1 is SGHNT, CDR2 YENEEA. J lost 0 bases, V lost 1 base, and 0 bases had no gene match. CDR3 sequence (DNA): TGTGCCAGCAGCTTAGGCGGGAGCTCCTACAATGAGCAGTTCTTC. Residues: CASSLGGSSYNEQFF.

J is TRBJ2-3 and V is TRBV5-1; TRBD1 matches at 10 bases. The trim removed 4 bases at V and 4 bases at J, leaving 9 bases unmatched. Germline V gene sequence: CDR1 SGHRS, CDR2 YFSETQ. The CDR3 spans 16 residues. The DNA of the CDR3 is TGCGCCAGCAGCCCTCAGGGACAGGGGTTCGCAGATACGCAGTATTTT. Translating it yields CASSPQGQGFADTQYF.

The chain carries TRBV6-5 and TRBJ2-3; D is possibly TRBD2 (5 bases). The CDR3 extends over 12 amino acids. Trimming pared 6 bases from V and 6 bases from J, leaving 10 bases between. Looked up from germline, CDR1 is MNHEY and CDR2 is SVGAGI. CDR3 loop: CASSRTGDTQYF. CDR3 sequence (DNA): TGTGCCAGCAGCCGGACGGGGGATACGCAGTATTTT.

This chain uses TRBV7-2 with TRBJ2-7, with 10 bases aligning to TRBD2. The V segment lost 1 base and the J segment 5 bases; nucleotides outside the gene matches: 14. The CDR3 is 18 amino acids. Germline V gives CDR1 SGHTA, CDR2 FQGNSA. The CDR3 here is CASSLVSFPSGSSNEQYF. For the CDR3, the DNA is TGTGCCAGCAGCTTAGTATCCTTTCCTAGCGGGAGTAGCAACGAGCAGTACTTC.

V usage is TRBV5-4 and J usage is TRBJ2-1; D perhaps matches TRBD2 (6 bases). The CDR3 covers 15 residues. V lost 4 bases and J 5 bases, leaving 16 bases between the germline ends. Germline-derived CDR1 and CDR2 are SGHNT and YYREEE (reference sequence). The CDR3 bases are TGTGCCAGCAGCCGGGAGATTGCGGGGAACAATGAGCAGTTCTTC. Residues: CASSREIAGNNEQFF.

J is TRBJ2-3 and V is TRBV11-3; D is perhaps TRBD2 (5 bases). The germline V gene has CDR1 SGHNT and CDR2 YENEEA. V lost 5 bases, J lost 4 bases, and 13 bases lay in between. The CDR3 sequence is 14 residues long. CDR3 nucleotide sequence: TGTGCCAGCAGCCCCACTAGGTCTGCAGATACGCAGTATTTT. Amino acids: CASSPTRSADTQYF.

The chain couples TRBV27 to TRBJ2-3; D gene ambiguous. The CDR3 length is 15 residues. Germline V lookup: CDR1 MNHEY, CDR2 SMNVEV (reference sequence). Trimming took 0 bases from V and 0 from J, leaving 7 bases between them. The CDR3 loop reads CASSLSLASTDTQYF. CDR3 DNA sequence: TGTGCCAGCAGTTTATCCCTGGCCAGCACAGATACGCAGTATTTT.

V gene TRBV5-1 combines with J gene TRBJ1-1; 7 bases agree with TRBD1. V trimming: 2 bases; J trimming: 6 bases; junction bases outside the gene matches: 4. The CDR3 covers 13 residues. Germline CDR1 and CDR2: SGHRS and YFSETQ. CDR3 residues: CASSLRQGAEAFF. The CDR3 DNA reads TGCGCCAGCAGCTTACGACAGGGCGCTGAAGCTTTCTTT.

This clone occurred a few times. The chain joins TRBV5-5 to TRBJ2-3, with 10 bases that match TRBD2. In germline, CDR1 is SGHKS, CDR2 YYEKEE (reference sequence). The CDR3 has 17 residues. Trimming at V came to 1 base and at J to 3 bases, leaving 8 bases not matched to a gene. The CDR3 is CASSLLTGTSETDTQYF. The CDR3 DNA reads TGTGCCAGCAGCTTGCTTACCGGGACTAGCGAGACAGATACGCAGTATTTT.

V is TRBV29-1 and J is TRBJ2-5; 10 bases agree with TRBD2. Losses at the gene ends were 7 bases for V and 2 bases for J; bases not matched to a gene: 19. Germline V gene data show CDR1 as SQVTM and CDR2 as ANQGSEA. The CDR3 sequence is 18 residues long. The CDR3 sequence is CSGRGASGRPPEQETQYF. DNA of the CDR3: TGCAGCGGAAGGGGGGCTAGCGGGAGACCCCCCGAACAAGAGACCCAGTACTTC. The full variable domain, its missing parts supplied by reference TRBV29-1 and TRBJ2-5, is SAVISQKPSRDICQRGTSLTIQCQVDSQVTMMFWYRQQPGQSLTLIATANQGSEATYESGFVIDKFPISRPNLTFSTLTVSNMSPEDSSIYLCSGRGASGRPPEQETQYFGPGTRLLVL.

J is TRBJ1-3 and V is TRBV15, with D uncertain. Trimming pared 8 bases from V and 6 bases from J, leaving 20 bases between. The germline V gene has CDR1 LNHNV and CDR2 YYDKDF (reference sequence). This CDR3 is built from 15 residues. The CDR3 is CATCNANGRPNTIYF. The DNA of the CDR3 is TGTGCCACCTGCAACGCTAACGGGAGGCCAAACACCATATATTTT. Combining the CDR3 with reference TRBV15 and TRBJ1-3 gives the whole variable domain DAMVIQNPRYQVTQFGKPVTLSCSQTLNHNVMYWYQQKSSQAPKLLFHYYDKDFNNEADTPDNFQSRRPNTSFCFLDIRSPGLGDTAMYLCATCNANGRPNTIYFGEGSWLTVV.

This chain links TRBV5-1 with TRBJ1-1; a weak D match, TRBD1 (6 bases). V was pared by 4 bases and J by 5 bases, with 15 bases between. This CDR3 is built from 14 residues. The V gene's germline CDR1 is SGHRS and CDR2 YFSETQ. The CDR3 loop reads CASSPGTLRTEAFF. CDR3 bases: TGCGCCAGCAGCCCTGGGACACTACGGACTGAAGCTTTCTTT.

V and J are TRBV4-2 and TRBJ2-7, with D perhaps TRBD1 (6 bases). This CDR3 region has 13 residues. CDR1 is LGHNA, CDR2 YNFKEQ, per germline. V was pared by 1 base and J by 4 bases, with 8 bases between. The CDR3 is CASSQVQGYEQYF. The CDR3 coding sequence is TGTGCCAGCAGCCAAGTCCAGGGGTACGAGCAGTACTTC.

This clone was observed a handful of times. The chain recombines TRBV6-5 with TRBJ2-7; TRBD1 aligns across 11 bases. The CDR3 is 14 residues long. Germline V gene sequence: CDR1 MNHEY, CDR2 SVGAGI. Unmatched junction bases numbered 2, after V lost 5 bases and J lost 2 bases. In DNA, the CDR3 is TGTGCCAGCAGTGAGGGACAGGGGGCCTACGAGCAGTACTTC. It translates to CASSEGQGAYEQYF.